The text below deals with one T cell receptor (beta chain). The data belong to a study of T cells in Graves' hyperthyroidism and ophthalmopathy. RNA transcripts yielded amplified TCR beta CDR3 regions. In the first-round RT-PCR of the TCR CDR3, the HTBI primer set was used. TCRdb re-called the multiplex PCR reads with MiXCR, one entry per CDR3 protein. The table shows over 250,000 distinct CDR3 sequences, with 25% to 30% occurring only once. The CDR3 sequence is 13 residues long. V trimming: 6 bases; J trimming: 5 bases; junction bases outside the gene matches: 6. The source of this sequence is a man aged 35 to 55 with Graves' hyperthyroidism that later progressed to Graves' ophthalmopathy. The specimen was blood. The V and J genes are TRBV12-3 or TRBV12-4 and TRBJ1-2, with 7 bases that match TRBD1. This CDR3 is CASRLGTAYGYTF. DNA of the CDR3: TGTGCCAGCAGACTAGGGACAGCTTATGGCTACACCTTC.